Detailed here is one T cell receptor (beta chain). Its antigen is not identified. This sample is drawn from a study of cytomegalovirus exposure and HLA in healthy donors. The V end was cut by 0 bases, the J end by 9 bases, with 9 bases between. The CDR3 runs to 13 residues. Germline assignment: CDR1 ENHRY and CDR2 SYGVKD. Researchers ran the PCR with 60 Vbeta and 13 Jbeta primers. Here immunoSEQ multiplex PCR was the method, and the copy in TCRdb shows in-frame clones only, minus some. The sample yields 99,000 or so clones, 75% to 85% seen once. The study, taken as a whole, reports: Several of the most significant clusters were apparently associated with common viral pathogens in a later analysis. Compared with the approximately 700-donor mean, an Asian-associated ancestry cluster reportedly had fewer N-insertions, according to a later analysis.

The chain combines TRBV10-3 with TRBJ1-3; weak D call: TRBD1 (5 bases). The receptor's source is a male donor in good health and CMV-seropositive. The specimen was PBMCs. CDR3 DNA sequence: TGTGCCATCAGTGAGTCGGGGCAACGCACCATATATTTT. Protein sequence: CAISESGQRTIYF.